What follows are 7 T cell receptor beta chains derived from one specimen sequenced in a study of cytomegalovirus exposure and HLA in healthy donors. TCRdb's copy holds only in-frame clones and misses some; the assay was immunoSEQ multiplex PCR. The sample includes roughly 150,000 clones, 70% to 90% seen only once; the top ten take about 2.7%. The specimen sequenced was PBMCs. Receptor source: a man aged 18 to 30 in good health and CMV-seronegative.

V usage is TRBV6-6 and J usage is TRBJ1-2; 9 nucleotides align to TRBD1. The germline V gene encodes CDR1 MNHNY and CDR2 SVGAGI (reference sequence). V lost 6 bases and J lost 8; bases outside the gene matches: 10. The CDR3 runs 14 residues. The CDR3 DNA reads as TGTGCCAGCAGCCAATCCAGGACAGGGGAAGGCTACACCTTC. Protein: CASSQSRTGEGYTF.

The chain recombines TRBV18 with TRBJ1-5; TRBD1 is a possible D gene (6 bases). Trimming cost V 3 bases and J 7 bases, with 19 bases left between them. This CDR3 contains 16 residues. Per the germline V gene, CDR1 is KGHSH and CDR2 is LQKENI. The CDR3: CASSPQNTGFGQPQHF. CDR3 nucleotide sequence: TGTGCCAGCTCACCGCAGAATACAGGGTTCGGACAGCCCCAGCATTTT.

This clone was seen a single time. This chain links TRBV7-9 with TRBJ1-2; D remains ambiguous. Between the trimmed V and J ends, which lost 3 bases and 2 bases, there was a span of 16 bases. Germline lookup yields CDR1 SEHNR and CDR2 FQNEAQ (reference sequence). The CDR3 has 16 amino acids. The CDR3 coding sequence is TGTGCCAGCAGCTTGAACAGAGCCACTAGCAACTATGGCTACACCTTC. It is translated as CASSLNRATSNYGYTF.

The chain joins TRBV27 to TRBJ2-5, with 9 positions matching TRBD2. The V gene end was trimmed by 2 bases and the J gene end by 5 bases; junction bases not matched to a gene: 9. Germline V CDR1 and CDR2: MNHEY, SMNVEV (reference sequence). The CDR3 loop spans 16 amino acids. The CDR3 DNA is TGTGCCAGCAGTTTAGGCGGGGGGGCCATTATGGAGACCCAGTACTTC. This encodes CASSLGGGAIMETQYF.

This clone was seen more than once but under ten times. The chain carries TRBV6-4 and TRBJ2-3; 9 bases are a match to TRBD2. CDR1 MRHNA and CDR2 SNTAGT come from the germline V gene. CDR3 length equals 15 residues. Trimming took 1 base from V and 8 from J; bases not matched to a gene: 7. The CDR3 here is CASSDFAGGLSTQYF. CDR3 DNA: TGTGCCAGCAGTGACTTTGCGGGAGGGCTCAGTACGCAGTATTTT.

The chain combines TRBV2 with TRBJ2-7, with 9 bases that match TRBD1. This CDR3 region has 14 residues. With V trimmed by 3 bases and J by 7 bases, 7 bases remained unmatched. Germline V CDR1 and CDR2: SNHLY, FYNNEI. The CDR3 region has the DNA TGTGCCAGCAGTGACGGGACAGGGATGCGGGAGCAGTACTTC. It yields the protein CASSDGTGMREQYF.

This chain connects TRBV19 to TRBJ1-5; D might be TRBD1 (5 bases). Per the germline V gene, CDR1 is LNHDA and CDR2 is SQIVND (reference sequence). The CDR3 covers 15 residues. Trimming took 5 bases from V and 6 from J, leaving 17 bases between them. CDR3: CASSWQESRAQPQHF. The CDR3 DNA reads TGTGCCAGTAGTTGGCAGGAGAGCAGGGCTCAGCCCCAGCATTTT.